This TCR beta chain was documented in a study of blood T cells in healthy people across ages. The germline gives CDR1 MNHNS, CDR2 SASEGT. With 6 bases clipped from V and 3 bases from J, the junction kept 11 bases outside the gene matches. This CDR3 has 16 amino acids. Alongside a J-beta primer mix, a sample-barcoded 5' primer served in a second PCR lasting about 6 to 11 cycles. TCRdb reprocessed the 5' RACE reads via MiXCR and lists one record per CDR3 protein. This table holds about 1.7 million distinct CDR3 sequences, under 30% found once. Researchers isolated at least 7 million PBMCs per sample. In this sample, this clonotype turned up many times.

The source material was blood. This rearrangement joins TRBV6-1 to TRBJ2-7; 10 bases align to TRBD2. The sequence was collected from a woman between 25 and 40 years old in good health. CDR3 loop: CASRRPTSGADYEQYF. CDR3 in DNA: TGTGCCAGCAGGCGACCCACTAGCGGGGCCGACTACGAGCAGTACTTC.